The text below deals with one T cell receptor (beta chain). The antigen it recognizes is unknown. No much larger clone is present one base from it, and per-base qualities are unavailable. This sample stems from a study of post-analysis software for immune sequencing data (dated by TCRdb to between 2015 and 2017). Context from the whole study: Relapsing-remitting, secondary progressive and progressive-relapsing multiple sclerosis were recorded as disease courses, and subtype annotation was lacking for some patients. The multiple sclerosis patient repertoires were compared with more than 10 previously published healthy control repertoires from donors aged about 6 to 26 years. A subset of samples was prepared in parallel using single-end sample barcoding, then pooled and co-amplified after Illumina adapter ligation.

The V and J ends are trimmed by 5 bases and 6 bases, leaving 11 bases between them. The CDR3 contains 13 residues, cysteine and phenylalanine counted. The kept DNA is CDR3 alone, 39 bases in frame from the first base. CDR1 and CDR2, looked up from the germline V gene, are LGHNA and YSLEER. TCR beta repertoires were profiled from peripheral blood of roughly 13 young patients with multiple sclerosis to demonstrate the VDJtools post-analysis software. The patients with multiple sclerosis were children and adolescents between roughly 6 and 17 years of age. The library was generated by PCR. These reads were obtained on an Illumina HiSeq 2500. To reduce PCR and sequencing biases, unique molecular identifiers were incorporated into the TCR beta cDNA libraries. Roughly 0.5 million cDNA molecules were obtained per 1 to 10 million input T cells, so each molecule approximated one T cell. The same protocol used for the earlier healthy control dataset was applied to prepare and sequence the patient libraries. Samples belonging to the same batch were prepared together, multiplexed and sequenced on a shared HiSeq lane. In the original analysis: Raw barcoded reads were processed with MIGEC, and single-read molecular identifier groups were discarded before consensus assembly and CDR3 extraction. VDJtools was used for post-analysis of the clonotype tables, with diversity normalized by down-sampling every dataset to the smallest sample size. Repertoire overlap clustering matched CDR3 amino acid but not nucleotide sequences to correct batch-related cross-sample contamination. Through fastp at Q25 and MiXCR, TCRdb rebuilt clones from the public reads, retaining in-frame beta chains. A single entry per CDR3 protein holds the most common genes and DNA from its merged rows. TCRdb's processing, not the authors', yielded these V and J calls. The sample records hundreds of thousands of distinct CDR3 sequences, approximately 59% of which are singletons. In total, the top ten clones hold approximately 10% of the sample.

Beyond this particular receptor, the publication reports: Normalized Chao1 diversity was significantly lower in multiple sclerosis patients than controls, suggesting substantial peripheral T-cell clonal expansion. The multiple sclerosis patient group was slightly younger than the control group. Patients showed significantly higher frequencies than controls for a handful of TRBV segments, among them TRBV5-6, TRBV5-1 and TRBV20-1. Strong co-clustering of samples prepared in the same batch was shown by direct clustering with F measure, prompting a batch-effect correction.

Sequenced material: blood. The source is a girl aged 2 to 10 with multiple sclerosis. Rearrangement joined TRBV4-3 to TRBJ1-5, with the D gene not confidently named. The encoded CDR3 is CASSVSYSQPQHF. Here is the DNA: TGCGCCAGCAGCGTAAGTTACAGTCAGCCCCAGCATTTT.